The clone carrying this TCR beta chain showed up just a few times. Antigen specificity is unknown. These data are taken from a study of naive and memory T cell subsets. Overall study results and limits: RNA-based TCR counts may shift with T cell activation and differentiation. Naive repertoires, especially CD8, held a few larger clonotypes, possibly memory cells re-expressing CD45RA. In naive cells, over 85% of TCR sequences were seen only once.

This CDR3 has 14 amino acids. Trimming removed 2 bases from V and 0 bases from J, with 9 bases in between. CDR1 is SGHRS and CDR2 is YFSETQ in the germline V gene. Two oligonucleotides, mixed equimolar, formed the beta constant-region primer covering TRBC1 and TRBC2. Four rounds of PCR amplified the ligated cDNA using nested alpha and beta constant-region primers plus SP2. Using its own MiXCR run on the UMI-ligation and nested PCR reads, TCRdb lists one record per CDR3 protein. The sample shows fewer than 150,000 distinct CDR3 sequences, approximately 18% of them seen only once. Four subsets defined by CD45RA and CD27 were sorted after CD3, CD4, CD8 and live/dead staining.

The source of this sequence is a human donor in good health. The chain employs TRBV5-1 and TRBJ2-7, with no clear D. Sequencing was done on a sample of naive CD8+ T cells from blood. CDR3 residues: CASSFGYSSYEQYF. In DNA, the CDR3 is TGCGCCAGCAGCTTTGGGTACTCCTCCTACGAGCAGTACTTC. The full variable domain, in which reference TRBV5-1 and TRBJ2-7 provide the parts outside the CDR3, is KAGVTQTPRYLIKTRGQQVTLSCSPISGHRSVSWYQQTPGQGLQFLFEYFSETQRNKGNFPGRFSGRQFSNSRSEMNVSTLELGDSALYLCASSFGYSSYEQYFGPGTRLTVT.